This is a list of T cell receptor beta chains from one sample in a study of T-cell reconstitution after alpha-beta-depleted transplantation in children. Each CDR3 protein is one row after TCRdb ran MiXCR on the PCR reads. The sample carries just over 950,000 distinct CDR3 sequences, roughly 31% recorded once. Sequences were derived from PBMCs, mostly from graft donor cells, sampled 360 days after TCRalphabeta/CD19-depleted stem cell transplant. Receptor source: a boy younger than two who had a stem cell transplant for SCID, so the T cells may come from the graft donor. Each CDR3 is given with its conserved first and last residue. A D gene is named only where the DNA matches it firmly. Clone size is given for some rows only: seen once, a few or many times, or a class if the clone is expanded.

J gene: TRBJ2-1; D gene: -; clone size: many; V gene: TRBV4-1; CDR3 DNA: TGCGCCAGCAGCCAATTCCAGGGGGGTGATGAGCAGTTCTTC; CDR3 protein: CASSQFQGGDEQFF
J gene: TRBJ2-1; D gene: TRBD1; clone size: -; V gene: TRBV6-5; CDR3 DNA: TGTGCCAGCAGCTGGAGACAGGGAATAAACAATGAGCAGTTCTTC; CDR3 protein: CASSWRQGINNEQFF
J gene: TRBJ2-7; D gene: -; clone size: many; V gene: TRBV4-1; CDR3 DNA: TGCGCCAGCAGCCGGGAGGATGACGGCTACGAGCAGTACTTC; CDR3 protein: CASSREDDGYEQYF
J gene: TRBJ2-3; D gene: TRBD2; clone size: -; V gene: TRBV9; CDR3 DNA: TGTGCCAGCAGCCCCCGCGGGGGGGCCCTCGCAGATACGCAGTATTTT; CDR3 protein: CASSPRGGALADTQYF
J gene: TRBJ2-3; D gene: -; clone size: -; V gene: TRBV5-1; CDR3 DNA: TGCGCCAGCAGCTTCTCTAGGAGCGCAGATACGCAGTATTTT; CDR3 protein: CASSFSRSADTQYF
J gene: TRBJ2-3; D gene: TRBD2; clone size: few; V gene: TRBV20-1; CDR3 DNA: TGCAGTGCTAGTCGGCGGGGGAACACAGATACGCAGTATTTT; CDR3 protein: CSASRRGNTDTQYF
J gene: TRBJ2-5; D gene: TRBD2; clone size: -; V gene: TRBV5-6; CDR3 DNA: TGTGCCAGCAGCGTGTGGACTAGCGGGGAGCCCCTAAGAGTGACCCAGTACTTC; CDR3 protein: CASSVWTSGEPLRVTQYF
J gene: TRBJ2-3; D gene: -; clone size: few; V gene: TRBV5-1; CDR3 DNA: TGCGCCAGCAGCTTGGGCCAGGGGTCAGATACGCAGTATTTT; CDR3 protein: CASSLGQGSDTQYF
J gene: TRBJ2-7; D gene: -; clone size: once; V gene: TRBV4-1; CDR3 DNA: TGCGCCAGCAGGAACACGGTCAGGGACTACGAGCAGTACTTC; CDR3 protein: CASRNTVRDYEQYF
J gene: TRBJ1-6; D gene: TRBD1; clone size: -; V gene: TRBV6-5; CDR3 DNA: TGTGCCAGCAGTTTATCGGACAGGGTTGGTTCACCCCTCCACTTT; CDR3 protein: CASSLSDRVGSPLHF
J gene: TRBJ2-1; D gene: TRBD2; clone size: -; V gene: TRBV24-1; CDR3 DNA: TGTGCCACCAGTGACCCGGTAGCGGGGGTCTACAATGAGCAGTTCTTC; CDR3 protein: CATSDPVAGVYNEQFF
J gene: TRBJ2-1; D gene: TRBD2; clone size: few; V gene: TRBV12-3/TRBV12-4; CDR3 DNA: TGTGCCAGCAGTCTCACGGGACTAGCGGGACATGAGCAGTTCTTC; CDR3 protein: CASSLTGLAGHEQFF
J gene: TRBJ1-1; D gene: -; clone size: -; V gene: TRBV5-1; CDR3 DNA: TGCGCCAGCAGCTGGGACCTGGACCTCATGAACACTGAAGCTTTCTTT; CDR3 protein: CASSWDLDLMNTEAFF
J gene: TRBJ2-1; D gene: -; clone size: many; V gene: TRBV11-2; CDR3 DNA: TGTGCCAGCAGCCTCTTAGGGGGAACCTACAATGAGCAGTTCTTC; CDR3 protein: CASSLLGGTYNEQFF
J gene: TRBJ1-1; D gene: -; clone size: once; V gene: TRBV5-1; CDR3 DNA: TGCGCCAGCAGCTTGGCTATTCCCGGTGACACTGAAGCTTTCTTT; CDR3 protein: CASSLAIPGDTEAFF
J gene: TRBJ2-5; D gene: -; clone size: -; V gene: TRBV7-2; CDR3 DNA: TGTGCCAGCAGCCCCCGACGGCGGGTGGGACAAGAGACCCAGTACTTC; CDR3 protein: CASSPRRRVGQETQYF
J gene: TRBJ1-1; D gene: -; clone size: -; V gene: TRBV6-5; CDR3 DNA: TGTGCCAGCAGTTCGAGGGCCCCTTTAAATAGTGAAGCTTTCTTT; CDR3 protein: CASSSRAPLNSEAFF
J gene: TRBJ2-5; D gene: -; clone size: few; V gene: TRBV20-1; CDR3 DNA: TGCAGTGCCAGCTTCGAAGAGACCCAGTACTTC; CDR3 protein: CSASFEETQYF
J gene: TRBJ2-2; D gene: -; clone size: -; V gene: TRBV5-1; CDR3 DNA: TGCGCCAGCAGCCCCATGGACGGAGAGAACACCGGGGAGCTGTTTTTT; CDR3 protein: CASSPMDGENTGELFF
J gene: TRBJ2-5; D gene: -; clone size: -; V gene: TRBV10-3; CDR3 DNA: TGTGCCATCAGAAACCGGGACTCCAAACAAGAGACCCAGTACTTC; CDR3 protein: CAIRNRDSKQETQYF
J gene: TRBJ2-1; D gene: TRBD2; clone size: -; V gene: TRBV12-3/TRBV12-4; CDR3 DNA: TGTGCCAGCAGTCCGGGACTAGCGGGGTACTACAATGAGCAGTTCTTC; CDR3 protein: CASSPGLAGYYNEQFF
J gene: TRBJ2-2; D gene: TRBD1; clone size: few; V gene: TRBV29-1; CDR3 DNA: TGCAGCGGGGGGACAGGGTGGAACACCGGGGAGCTGTTTTTT; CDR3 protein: CSGGTGWNTGELFF
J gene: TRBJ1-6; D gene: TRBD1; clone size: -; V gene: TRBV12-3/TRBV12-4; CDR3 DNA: TGTGCCAGCAGTTTAGGATCTGGGACAGGGGGCTATAATTCACCCCTCCACTTT; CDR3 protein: CASSLGSGTGGYNSPLHF
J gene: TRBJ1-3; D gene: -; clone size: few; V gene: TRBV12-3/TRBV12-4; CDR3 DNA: TGTGCCAGCAGGAATCGGGTCTCTGGAAACACCATATATTTT; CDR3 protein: CASRNRVSGNTIYF
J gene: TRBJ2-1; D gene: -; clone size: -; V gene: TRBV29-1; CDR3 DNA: TGCTCTCGGGGAAGCTCCTACAATGAGCAGTTCTTC; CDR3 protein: CSRGSSYNEQFF
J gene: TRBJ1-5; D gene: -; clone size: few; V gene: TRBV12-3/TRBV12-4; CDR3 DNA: TGTGCCAGCAGTTTAAAGGCAGCTGCACTTATTAGCAATCAGCCCCAGCATTTT; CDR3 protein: CASSLKAAALISNQPQHF
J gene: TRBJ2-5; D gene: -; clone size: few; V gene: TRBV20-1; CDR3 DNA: TGCAGTGCTACTAGGCATGACTCCCAAGAGACCCAGTACTTC; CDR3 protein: CSATRHDSQETQYF
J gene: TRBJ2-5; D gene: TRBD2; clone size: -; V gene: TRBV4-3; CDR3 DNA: TGCGCCAGCAGCCAAACATCACTAGCGGGAGCTTACCAAGAGACCCAGTACTTC; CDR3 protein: CASSQTSLAGAYQETQYF
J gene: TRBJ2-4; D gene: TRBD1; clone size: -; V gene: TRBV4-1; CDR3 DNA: TGCGCCAGCAGCCAAAGGGGGCTGGTACAAAACATTCAGTACTTC; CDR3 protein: CASSQRGLVQNIQYF
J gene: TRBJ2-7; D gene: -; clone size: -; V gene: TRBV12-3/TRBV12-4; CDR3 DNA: TGTGCCAGCAGTTCCTTTGTTGCTAGCAGCCCTTACGAGCAGTACTTC; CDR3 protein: CASSSFVASSPYEQYF
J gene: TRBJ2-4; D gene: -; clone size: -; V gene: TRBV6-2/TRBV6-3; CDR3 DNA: TGTGCCAGCAGTGATCCCGCTAAAAAAAACATTCAGTACTTC; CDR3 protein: CASSDPAKKNIQYF
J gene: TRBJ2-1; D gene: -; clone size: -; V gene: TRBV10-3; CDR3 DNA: TGTGCCATCAGTGAGACCAATGAGCAGTTCTTC; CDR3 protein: CAISETNEQFF
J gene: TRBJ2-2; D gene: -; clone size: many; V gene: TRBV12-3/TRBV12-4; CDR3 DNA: TGTGCCAGCAGTTTAGGGAGGGCCGGGGAGCTGTTTTTT; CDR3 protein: CASSLGRAGELFF
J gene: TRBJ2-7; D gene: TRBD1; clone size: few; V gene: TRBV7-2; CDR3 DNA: TGTGCCAGCAGCCCGCGACAGGGTCTAACCTACGAGCAGTACTTC; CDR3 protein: CASSPRQGLTYEQYF
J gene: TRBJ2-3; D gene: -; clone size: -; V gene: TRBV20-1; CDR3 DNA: TGCAGTGCTAGGTGGCTTTTCACAGATACGCAGTATTTT; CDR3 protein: CSARWLFTDTQYF
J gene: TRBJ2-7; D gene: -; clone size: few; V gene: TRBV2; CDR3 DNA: TGTGCCAGCAGTGAACCCAGGATCACCTCCTACGAGCAGTACTTC; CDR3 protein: CASSEPRITSYEQYF
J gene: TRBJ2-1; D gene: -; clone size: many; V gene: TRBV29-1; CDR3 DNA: TGCAGCGTTGCAAGAGGGGGGGACGACAATGAGCAGTTCTTC; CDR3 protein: CSVARGGDDNEQFF
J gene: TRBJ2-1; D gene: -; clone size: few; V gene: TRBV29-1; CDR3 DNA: TGCAGCGTCAGGGGGGGATCCTACAATGAGCAGTTCTTC; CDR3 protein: CSVRGGSYNEQFF
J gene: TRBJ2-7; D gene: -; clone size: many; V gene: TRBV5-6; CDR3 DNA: TGTGCCAGCAGCTTGTTTTCTCGGGGCGAGCAGTACTTC; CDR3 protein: CASSLFSRGEQYF
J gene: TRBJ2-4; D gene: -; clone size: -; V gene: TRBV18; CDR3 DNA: TGTGCCAGCTCACCCGGCAGTGATGGAAACATTCAGTACTTC; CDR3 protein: CASSPGSDGNIQYF
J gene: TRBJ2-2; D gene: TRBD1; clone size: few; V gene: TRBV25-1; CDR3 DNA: TGTGCCAGCAGTGAATGGGCAGGGGGAGCGAGCGGTCCCGGGGAGCTGTTTTTT; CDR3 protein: CASSEWAGGASGPGELFF
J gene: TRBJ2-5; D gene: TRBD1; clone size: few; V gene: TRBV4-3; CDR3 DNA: TGCGCCAGCAGCCAAGGGTGGACAGGGTACGAGACCCAGTACTTC; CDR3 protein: CASSQGWTGYETQYF
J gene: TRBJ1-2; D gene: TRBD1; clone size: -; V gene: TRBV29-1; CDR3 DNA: TGCAGCGTTGATGCGCAGGGGGCTGGCTATGGCTACACCTTC; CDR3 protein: CSVDAQGAGYGYTF
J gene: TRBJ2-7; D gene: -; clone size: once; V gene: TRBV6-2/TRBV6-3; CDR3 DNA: TGTGCCAGCAGTTACTCGATGCGACTTACCTCCTACGAGCAGTACTTC; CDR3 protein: CASSYSMRLTSYEQYF
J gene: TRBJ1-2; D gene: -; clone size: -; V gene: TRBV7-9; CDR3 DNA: TGTGCCAGCACCCCACAGGAGCACTATGGCTACACCTTC; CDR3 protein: CASTPQEHYGYTF
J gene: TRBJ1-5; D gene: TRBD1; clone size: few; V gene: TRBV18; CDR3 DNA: TGTGCCAGCTCACCCCGACAGGGGGGGATTCAGCCCCAGCATTTT; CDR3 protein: CASSPRQGGIQPQHF
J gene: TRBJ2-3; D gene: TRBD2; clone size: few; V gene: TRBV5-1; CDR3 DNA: TGCGCCAGCAGCTTGGGACTAGCGGGGGTCGATACGCAGTATTTT; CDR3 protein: CASSLGLAGVDTQYF